This record concerns one T cell receptor (beta chain) sequence. The CDR3 covers 14 residues. Trimming stripped 7 bases from V and 4 bases from J, with 13 bases between. Germline CDR1 and CDR2: MGHDK and SYGVNS. This record belongs to a study of CD8 T cells in Susac syndrome. Roughly 0.5 to 1 ug RNA was reverse transcribed with random hexamers. Each CDR3 protein is one row after TCRdb ran MiXCR on the immunoSEQ multiplex PCR reads. Of roughly 110,000 distinct CDR3 sequences listed, 92% are singletons. The V and J genes are TRBV25-1 and TRBJ2-2; possibly TRBD1 or TRBD2 for D (5 bases each). Material: CD8+ T cells from PBMCs. This TCR was sampled from a human donor in good health. The CDR3 region is CASTHGGGTGELFF. The CDR3 nucleotides are TGTGCCAGCACCCATGGGGGTGGCACCGGGGAGCTGTTTTTT.